This T cell receptor beta chain was identified during a study of blood T cell repertoires in COVID-19. Overall study: Material from acute and convalescent COVID-19 was sourced from the United States, Italy and Spain.

Trimming took 1 base from V and 2 from J, leaving 9 bases between them. CDR3 length: 14 residues. CDR1 and CDR2 from the germline V gene are SGHDT and YYEEEE. Clinical histories supplied by participants themselves formed the basis of cohort assignment. Recovered Cohort 3 donors showed two negative PCRs, clearance, or symptom resolution. Libraries were prepared by immunoSEQ multiplex PCR; TCRdb keeps only in-frame clonotypes and omits some of them. Of some 180,000 clones in the sample, roughly 85% were seen once. The gene calls are TRBV5-6 and TRBJ1-2, with TRBD1 as a possible D gene (5 bases). The clonotype was recovered from a man aged 35 to 55 who had recovered from COVID-19. The sequenced material came from PBMCs or T cells enriched from blood (not recorded which). The DNA of the CDR3 is TGTGCCAGCAGCTTGACAGGCAGGAACTATGGCTACACCTTC. It specifies CASSLTGRNYGYTF.